These T cell receptor beta chains were read from a single sample in a study of T cell responses to AZD1222 COVID-19 vaccine. Profiling relied on immunoSEQ multiplex PCR, and the TCRdb table lists in-frame clones only, not all of them. Altogether 150,000 or so clones are present, about nine tenths being singletons, with the ten largest covering about 7.1%. The source was peripheral blood, collected on day 0 of AZD1222 vaccination. Source of these receptors: an adult in good health. Each CDR3 is given with its conserved first and last residue. Fields, in order: CDR3 DNA, CDR3 protein, D gene, J gene, clone size, V gene. The D gene is left open where the match is weak. Some rows have no size entry. The others give once, few or many, or a class for an expanded clone.

TGTGCCAGTCTCCGTACAGGGGGCCTAGGGGTCCAGCATTTT CASLRTGGLGVQHF TRBD1 TRBJ1-5 NA TRBV6-5
TGTGCCAGCAGTGAAGGGACAGTCCTTGGAAACACCATATATTTT CASSEGTVLGNTIYF NA TRBJ1-3 NA TRBV6-1
TGTGCCAGCAGCCGGACAGTTAAAACTAATGAAAAACTGTTTTTT CASSRTVKTNEKLFF NA TRBJ1-4 once TRBV7-2
TGTGCCAGCAGCCCGCCCGGATCCAGCTCTGGAAACACCATATATTTT CASSPPGSSSGNTIYF NA TRBJ1-3 once TRBV7-9
TGTGCCAGCAGCGTAGACGGCCCTGACCGTTCTAATCAGCCCCAGCATTTT CASSVDGPDRSNQPQHF NA TRBJ1-5 NA TRBV9
TGTGCCAGCATCCCCCTCGGGGGTGGATGGCTGTTTTTT CASIPLGGGWLFF NA TRBJ1-4 NA TRBV7-9
TGCGCCAGCAGCTGGGCCGCCAATGAGCAGTTCTTC CASSWAANEQFF NA TRBJ2-1 NA TRBV5-1
TGTGCCAGCAGCCGGAACAGGGGGACAGTTGGCGGGGAGCTGTTTTTT CASSRNRGTVGGELFF TRBD1 TRBJ2-2 NA TRBV3-1/TRBV3-2
TGTGCCAGCAGCGGAGGGACAGGGAATTCACCCCTCCACTTT CASSGGTGNSPLHF TRBD1 TRBJ1-6 NA TRBV3-1/TRBV3-2
TGTGCCAGCAGTTACCGAGGTCTGGGAGACAATGAGCAGTTCTTC CASSYRGLGDNEQFF NA TRBJ2-1 NA TRBV6-2/TRBV6-3
TGTGCCAGCAGCTTAGGTTGGGAGGACTATGGCTACACCTTC CASSLGWEDYGYTF NA TRBJ1-2 NA TRBV7-8
TGTGCCTGGAAAGGGGAAGAGACCCAGTACTTC CAWKGEETQYF NA TRBJ2-5 NA TRBV30
TGTGCCAGCACCTTCCTTAGCGGGCCTTACAATGAGCAGTTCTTC CASTFLSGPYNEQFF TRBD2 TRBJ2-1 NA TRBV27
TGTGCCAGCAGCAGGACAGGGACTGAAGCTTTCTTT CASSRTGTEAFF TRBD1 TRBJ1-1 NA TRBV6-6
TGTGCCTGGAGTCCCGGCTTCAATCAGCCCCAGCATTTT CAWSPGFNQPQHF NA TRBJ1-5 NA TRBV30
TGTGCCAGCTCACCGGTGGCCCCAGATACGCAGTATTTT CASSPVAPDTQYF NA TRBJ2-3 few TRBV18
TGTGCCAGCAGTTTATACGAAGACAGGGGAGCCAAAAACATTCAGTACTTC CASSLYEDRGAKNIQYF TRBD1 TRBJ2-4 NA TRBV28
TGTGCCTGGAGTGCAGGAAGGGATCAGCCCCAGCATTTT CAWSAGRDQPQHF NA TRBJ1-5 NA TRBV30
TGCGCCAGCAGCTTGGACGGACTAGGGTTCTTC CASSLDGLGFF TRBD2 TRBJ2-1 NA TRBV5-1
TGTGCCAGCACCACAAGGGGTTACAATCAGCCCCAGCATTTT CASTTRGYNQPQHF NA TRBJ1-5 NA TRBV28
TGTGCCAGCACTACAGGACAGGGTTGGACTGAAGCTTTCTTT CASTTGQGWTEAFF TRBD1 TRBJ1-1 once TRBV11-2
TGTGCCAGCAGTGTACTAGCGGGGGGGGCGCAGACCCAGTACTTC CASSVLAGGAQTQYF TRBD2 TRBJ2-5 NA TRBV28
TGTGCCAGCAGGGGGACCAGGTACAATGAGCAGTTCTTC CASRGTRYNEQFF NA TRBJ2-1 NA TRBV3-1/TRBV3-2
TGTGCCAGCAGCTTAGGCCGGGGACAGGGGGTGGCTGGCTACACCTTC CASSLGRGQGVAGYTF TRBD1 TRBJ1-2 NA TRBV13
TGTGCCAGTTGCGGGGGAACGGGCGCGGAGCTGTTTTTT CASCGGTGAELFF TRBD2 TRBJ2-2 NA TRBV7-2
TGTGCCAGCTCAACCCAAGCAGAACCCAATCAGCCCCAGCATTTT CASSTQAEPNQPQHF NA TRBJ1-5 once TRBV18
TGTGCCAGTAGTATAGATGCGGGGAGTTGGCGGGTCCGCACAGATACGCAGTATTTT CASSIDAGSWRVRTDTQYF NA TRBJ2-3 NA TRBV19
TGTGCCAGTAGACTCGGAGCATCCGCAGATACGCAGTATTTT CASRLGASADTQYF NA TRBJ2-3 NA TRBV19
TGTGCCAGCAGTTATATACCCACCGGGGAGCTGTTTTTT CASSYIPTGELFF NA TRBJ2-2 NA TRBV6-2/TRBV6-3
TGTGCCACCAGTGATTTTATTAGCGGGGGGGCAAATGAGCAGTTCTTC CATSDFISGGANEQFF TRBD2 TRBJ2-1 NA TRBV24-1
TGCGCCAGCAGCCAAGGGGTAGGGGTTAGCGGGGGACAAGAGACCCAGTACTTC CASSQGVGVSGGQETQYF TRBD2 TRBJ2-5 NA TRBV4-3
TGCGCCAGCAGTGAGGACGGGGGGGGGACAGATACGCAGTATTTT CASSEDGGGTDTQYF TRBD2 TRBJ2-3 once TRBV10-1
TGCGCCAGCAGCCCCGGACAGGGGGCCGGCGAGCAGTACTTC CASSPGQGAGEQYF TRBD1 TRBJ2-7 NA TRBV4-3
TGTGCCACCAGTAGGGACAGGGGTAATTCACCCCTCCACTTT CATSRDRGNSPLHF TRBD1 TRBJ1-6 NA TRBV15
TGTGCCAGCAGCTTAGACAGGGGGGGACAGCCCCAGCATTTT CASSLDRGGQPQHF TRBD1 TRBJ1-5 NA TRBV7-8
TGTGCCAGTAGTATAGATCAAGGGTTTAATCAGCCCCAGCATTTT CASSIDQGFNQPQHF NA TRBJ1-5 NA TRBV19
TGCGCCAGCAGCCAAGATTCGGCGGTGAATGAGCAGTTCTTC CASSQDSAVNEQFF NA TRBJ2-1 NA TRBV4-3
TGCGCCAGCAGCGCTGACAATAATGAAAAACTGTTTTTT CASSADNNEKLFF NA TRBJ1-4 NA TRBV5-1
TGTGCCACCAGCGCTGGTGGACCGGGACAACTCTATGGCTACACCTTC CATSAGGPGQLYGYTF NA TRBJ1-2 NA TRBV15
TGTGCCAGTCATATGGGGCAGGGTTTCGATGAGCAGTTCTTC CASHMGQGFDEQFF NA TRBJ2-1 NA TRBV19
TGTGCCAGCAGTTTCCTAACTTTGGCGGCCCTCCACTTT CASSFLTLAALHF NA TRBJ1-6 NA TRBV28
TGTGCCAGCAGTAACCGGGCCCCGAACACTGAAGCTTTCTTT CASSNRAPNTEAFF NA TRBJ1-1 NA TRBV6-2/TRBV6-3
TGTGCCACCAGTGATTTGTGGCAGGGGTTGGATTTTGAAAAACTGTTTTTT CATSDLWQGLDFEKLFF NA TRBJ1-4 NA TRBV24-1
TGCGCCAGCAGCCAAAGGGGCGGGGGGGCTCGCACAGATACGCAGTATTTT CASSQRGGGARTDTQYF TRBD2 TRBJ2-3 once TRBV4-3
TGTGCCAGCAGCCAAGAGGTAGCGGGGGAGACCCAGTACTTC CASSQEVAGETQYF TRBD2 TRBJ2-5 NA TRBV4-2
TGTGCCAGCAGCACCCCCAGGGGAGGCTTGAACACTGAAGCTTTCTTT CASSTPRGGLNTEAFF NA TRBJ1-1 NA TRBV7-9
TGTGCCAGCAGCTTTACTACAGGGGGTCTATACAATGAGCAGTTCTTC CASSFTTGGLYNEQFF TRBD1 TRBJ2-1 NA TRBV11-3
TGTGCCAGCAGACAGGCCAGAGACAGGTCCGAGCAGTACTTC CASRQARDRSEQYF NA TRBJ2-7 NA TRBV21-1
TGTGCCAGTTCTTACCTTCCGGGAGGGAGGAACACTGAAGCTTTCTTT CASSYLPGGRNTEAFF NA TRBJ1-1 NA TRBV19
TGTGCCAGCAGTGTTCTCTATCGGGACAGCAATCAGCCCCAGCATTTT CASSVLYRDSNQPQHF NA TRBJ1-5 once TRBV6-1
TGTGCCAGTAGTATGCAGGGGGGCTACACTGAAGCTTTCTTT CASSMQGGYTEAFF TRBD1 TRBJ1-1 NA TRBV19
TGTGCCTGGAGTCCGGCGGGAAATTCACCCCTCCACTTT CAWSPAGNSPLHF NA TRBJ1-6 NA TRBV30
TGCAGCGTTGATCGGGACTATGGCTACACCTTC CSVDRDYGYTF NA TRBJ1-2 NA TRBV29-1
TGTGCCAGCAGCTTGGGGGGGCCCCATGGCTACACTTTC CASSLGGPHGYTF NA TRBJ1-2 NA TRBV5-4
TGTGCCAGTAGTCTGCGACAGGGAAGAGGACAGCCCCAGCATTTT CASSLRQGRGQPQHF TRBD1 TRBJ1-5 NA TRBV19